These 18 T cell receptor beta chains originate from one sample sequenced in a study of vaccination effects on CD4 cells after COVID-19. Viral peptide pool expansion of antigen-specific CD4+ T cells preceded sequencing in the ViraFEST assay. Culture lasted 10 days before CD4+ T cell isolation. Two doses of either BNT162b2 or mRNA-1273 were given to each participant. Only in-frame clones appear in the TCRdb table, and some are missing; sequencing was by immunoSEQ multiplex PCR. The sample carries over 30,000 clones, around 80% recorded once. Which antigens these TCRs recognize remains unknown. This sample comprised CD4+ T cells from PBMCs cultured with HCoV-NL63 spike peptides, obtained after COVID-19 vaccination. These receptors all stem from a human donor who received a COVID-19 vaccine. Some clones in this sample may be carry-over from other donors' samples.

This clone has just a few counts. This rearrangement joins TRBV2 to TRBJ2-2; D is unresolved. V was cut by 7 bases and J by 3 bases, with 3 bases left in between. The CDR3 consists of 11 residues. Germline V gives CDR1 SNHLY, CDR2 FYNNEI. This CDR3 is CASTDTGELFF. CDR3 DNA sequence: TGTGCCAGCACGGACACCGGGGAGCTGTTTTTT.

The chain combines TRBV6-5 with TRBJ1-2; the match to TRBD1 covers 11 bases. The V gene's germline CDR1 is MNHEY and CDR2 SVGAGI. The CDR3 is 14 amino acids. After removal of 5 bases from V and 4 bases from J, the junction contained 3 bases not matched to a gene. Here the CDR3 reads CASSRTGGPYGYTF. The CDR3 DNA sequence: TGTGCCAGCAGTCGGACAGGGGGCCCCTATGGCTACACCTTC.

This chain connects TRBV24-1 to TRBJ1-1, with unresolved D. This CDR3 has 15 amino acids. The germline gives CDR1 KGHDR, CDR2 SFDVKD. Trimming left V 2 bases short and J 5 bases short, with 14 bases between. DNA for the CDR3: TGTGCCACCAGTGATTCATCTACGAGTGGAACTGAAGCTTTCTTT. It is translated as CATSDSSTSGTEAFF.

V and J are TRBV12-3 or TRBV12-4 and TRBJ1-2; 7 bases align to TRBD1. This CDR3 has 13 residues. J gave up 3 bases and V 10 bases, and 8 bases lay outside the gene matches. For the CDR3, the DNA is TGTGCCATCAATAGAGGGGGCGACTATGGCTACACCTTC. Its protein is CAINRGGDYGYTF.

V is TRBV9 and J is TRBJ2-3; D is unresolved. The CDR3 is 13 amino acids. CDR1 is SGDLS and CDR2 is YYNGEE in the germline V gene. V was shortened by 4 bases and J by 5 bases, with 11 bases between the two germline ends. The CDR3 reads CASSPGPGDTQYF. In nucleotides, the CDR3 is TGTGCCAGCAGCCCCGGCCCAGGAGATACGCAGTATTTT. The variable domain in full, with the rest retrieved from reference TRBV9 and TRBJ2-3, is DSGVTQTPKHLITATGQRVTLRCSPRSGDLSVYWYQQSLDQGLQFLIQYYNGEERAKGNILERFSAQQFPDLHSELNLSSLELGDSALYFCASSPGPGDTQYFGPGTRLTVL.

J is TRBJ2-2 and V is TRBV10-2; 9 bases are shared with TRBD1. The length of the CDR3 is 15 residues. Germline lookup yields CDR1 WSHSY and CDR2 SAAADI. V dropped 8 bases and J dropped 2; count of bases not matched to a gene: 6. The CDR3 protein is CASRTGDANTGELFF. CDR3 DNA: TGCGCCAGCCGGACAGGGGACGCTAACACCGGGGAGCTGTTTTTT.

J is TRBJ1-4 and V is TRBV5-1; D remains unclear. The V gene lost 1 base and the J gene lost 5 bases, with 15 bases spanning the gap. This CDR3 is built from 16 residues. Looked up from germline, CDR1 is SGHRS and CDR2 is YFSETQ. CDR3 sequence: CASSLISPAVNEKLFF. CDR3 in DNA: TGCGCCAGCAGCTTGATTTCTCCGGCCGTAAATGAAAAACTGTTTTTT. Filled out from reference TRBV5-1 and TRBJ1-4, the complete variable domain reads KAGVTQTPRYLIKTRGQQVTLSCSPISGHRSVSWYQQTPGQGLQFLFEYFSETQRNKGNFPGRFSGRQFSNSRSEMNVSTLELGDSALYLCASSLISPAVNEKLFFGSGTQLSVL.

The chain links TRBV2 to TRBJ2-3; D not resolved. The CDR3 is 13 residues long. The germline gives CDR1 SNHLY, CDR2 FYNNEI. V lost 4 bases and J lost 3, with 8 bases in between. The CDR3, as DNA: TGTGCCAGCAGTGGGACCTGGACAGATACGCAGTATTTT. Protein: CASSGTWTDTQYF.

The CDR3 DNA sequence: TGTGCCAGCAGCTTGGACGGAGCCATATCTAACTATGGCTACACCTTC. Its protein is CASSLDGAISNYGYTF. The V call is TRBV7-2, the J call TRBJ1-2; D is uncertain. V lost 3 bases and J 0 bases, leaving 14 bases between the germline ends. CDR1 SGHTA and CDR2 FQGNSA come from the germline V gene. The CDR3 is 16 amino acids. Full variable domain (missing parts from reference TRBV7-2 and TRBJ1-2): GAGVSQSPSNKVTEKGKDVELRCDPISGHTALYWYRQSLGQGLEFLIYFQGNSAPDKSGLPSDRFSAERTGGSVSTLTIQRTQQEDSAVYLCASSLDGAISNYGYTFGSGTRLTVV.

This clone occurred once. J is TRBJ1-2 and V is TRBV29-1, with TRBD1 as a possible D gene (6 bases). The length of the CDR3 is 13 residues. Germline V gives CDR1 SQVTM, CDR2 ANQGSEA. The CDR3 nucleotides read TGCATCATAAGGGGGGGAGTCGACTATGGCTACACCTTC. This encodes CIIRGGVDYGYTF.

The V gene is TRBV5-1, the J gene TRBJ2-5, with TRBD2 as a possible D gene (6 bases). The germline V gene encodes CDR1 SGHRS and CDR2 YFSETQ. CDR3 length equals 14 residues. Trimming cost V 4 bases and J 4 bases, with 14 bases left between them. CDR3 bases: TGCGCCAGCAGCCCAATGCGGGGACGAGAGACCCAGTACTTC. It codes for CASSPMRGRETQYF.

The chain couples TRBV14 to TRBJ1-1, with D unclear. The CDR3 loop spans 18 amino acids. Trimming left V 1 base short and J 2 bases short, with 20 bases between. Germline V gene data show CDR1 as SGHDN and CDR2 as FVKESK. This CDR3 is CASSQGIGALALNTEAFF. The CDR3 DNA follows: TGTGCCAGCAGCCAAGGTATAGGAGCACTTGCCCTCAACACTGAAGCTTTCTTT.

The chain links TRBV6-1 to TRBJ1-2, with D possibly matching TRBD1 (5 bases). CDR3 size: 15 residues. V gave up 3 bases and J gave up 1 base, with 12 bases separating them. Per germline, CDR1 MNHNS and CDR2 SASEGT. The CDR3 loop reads CASSDGGLFNYGYTF. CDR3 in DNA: TGTGCCAGCAGTGATGGGGGACTGTTTAACTATGGCTACACCTTC.

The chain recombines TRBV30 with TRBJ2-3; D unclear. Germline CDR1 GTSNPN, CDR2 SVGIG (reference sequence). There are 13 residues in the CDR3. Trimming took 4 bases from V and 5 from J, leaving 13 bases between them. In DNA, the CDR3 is TGTGCCTGGACCCCAGGCCGGTTAGATACGCAGTATTTT. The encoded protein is CAWTPGRLDTQYF.

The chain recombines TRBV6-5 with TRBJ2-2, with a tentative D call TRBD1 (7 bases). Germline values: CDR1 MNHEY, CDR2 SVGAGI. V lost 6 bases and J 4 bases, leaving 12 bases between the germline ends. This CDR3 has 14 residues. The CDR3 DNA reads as TGTGCCAGCAGGCGGGGACAGACCACCGGGGAGCTGTTTTTT. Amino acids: CASRRGQTTGELFF.

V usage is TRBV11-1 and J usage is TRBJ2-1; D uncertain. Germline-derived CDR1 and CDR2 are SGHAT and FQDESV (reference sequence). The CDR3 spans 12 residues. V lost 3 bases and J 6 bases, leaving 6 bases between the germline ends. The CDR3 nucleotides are TGTGCCAGCAGCTTCGCCCGCAATGAGCAGTTCTTC. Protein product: CASSFARNEQFF.

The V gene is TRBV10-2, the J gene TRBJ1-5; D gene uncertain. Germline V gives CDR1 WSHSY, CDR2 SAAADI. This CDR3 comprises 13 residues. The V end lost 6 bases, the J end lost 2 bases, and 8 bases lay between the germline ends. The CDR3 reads CASRNTGNQPQHF. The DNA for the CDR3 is TGCGCCAGCAGAAATACGGGCAATCAGCCCCAGCATTTT.

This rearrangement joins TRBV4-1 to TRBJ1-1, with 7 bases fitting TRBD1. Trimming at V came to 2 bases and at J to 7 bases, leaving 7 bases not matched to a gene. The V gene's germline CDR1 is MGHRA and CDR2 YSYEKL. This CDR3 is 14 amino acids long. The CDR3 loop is CASSQRQGEGEAFF. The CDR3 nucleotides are TGCGCCAGCAGCCAAAGACAGGGCGAGGGTGAAGCTTTCTTT.